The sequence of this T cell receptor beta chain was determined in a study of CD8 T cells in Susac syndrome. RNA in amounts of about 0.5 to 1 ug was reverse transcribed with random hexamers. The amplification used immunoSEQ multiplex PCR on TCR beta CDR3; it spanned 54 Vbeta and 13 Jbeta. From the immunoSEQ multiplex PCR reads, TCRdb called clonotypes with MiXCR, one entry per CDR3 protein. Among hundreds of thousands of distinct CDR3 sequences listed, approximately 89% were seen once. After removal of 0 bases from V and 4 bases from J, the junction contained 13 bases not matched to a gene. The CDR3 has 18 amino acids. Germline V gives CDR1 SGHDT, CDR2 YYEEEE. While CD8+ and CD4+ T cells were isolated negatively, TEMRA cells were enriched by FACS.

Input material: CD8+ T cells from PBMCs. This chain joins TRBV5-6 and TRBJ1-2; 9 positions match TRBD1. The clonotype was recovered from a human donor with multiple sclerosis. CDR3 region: CASSLDNVPGQGSYGYTF. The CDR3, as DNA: TGTGCCAGCAGCTTGGATAACGTCCCGGGACAGGGATCCTATGGCTACACCTTC.